The 32 T cell receptor beta chains presented below share a single source sample, sequenced in a study of cytomegalovirus exposure and HLA in healthy donors. PCR amplification relied on 60 Vbeta primers (plus 13 Jbeta primers). Some clones are missing from TCRdb's copy, which holds only in-frame ones; the method was immunoSEQ multiplex PCR. The table has tens of thousands of clones, approximately 72% seen once. The sequenced sample was PBMCs. The receptors were gathered from a woman in her thirties in good health and CMV-seronegative.

This chain joins TRBV5-1 and TRBJ1-1, with a possible D match to TRBD1 (6 bases). Deletions cut 0 bases from V and 1 base from J, with 13 bases between. Germline V CDR1 and CDR2: SGHRS, YFSETQ. The CDR3 is 16 residues long. Here the CDR3 reads CASSLARGGWNTEAFF. In DNA form, the CDR3 reads TGCGCCAGCAGCTTGGCCCGGGGGGGCTGGAACACTGAAGCTTTCTTT.

This clone is a singleton in its sample. V is TRBV28 and J is TRBJ2-4; D not certain. This CDR3 contains 15 residues. CDR1 and CDR2 from the germline V gene are MDHEN and SYDVKM. With 4 bases removed from V and 0 bases from J, the gap between germline ends came to 10 bases. CDR3 sequence (DNA): TGTGCCAGCAGTTCGGCGGAGATAGCCAAAAACATTCAGTACTTC. Protein sequence: CASSSAEIAKNIQYF.

The chain links TRBV28 to TRBJ2-3; D possibly corresponds to TRBD1 (5 bases). From germline, CDR1 is MDHEN and CDR2 SYDVKM. V was cut by 9 bases and J by 0 bases, with 10 bases left in between. This CDR3 comprises 13 residues. The CDR3: CASNRGSTDTQYF. The DNA for the CDR3 is TGTGCCAGTAATAGGGGAAGCACAGATACGCAGTATTTT.

This clone occurred a few times. The J gene is TRBJ1-1, the V gene TRBV18; D may be TRBD1 (5 bases). Germline V gene lookup returns CDR1 KGHSH and CDR2 LQKENI. Deletions cut 8 bases from V and 3 bases from J, with 16 bases between. This CDR3 has 14 amino acids. The CDR3 DNA follows: TGTGCCAGCCGCCCCCTGGGGGGGGACACTGAAGCTTTCTTT. It codes for CASRPLGGDTEAFF.

This chain connects TRBV2 to TRBJ2-5, with D uncertain. CDR3 length: 11 residues. Deletions cut 5 bases from V and 5 bases from J, with 6 bases between. Germline V lookup: CDR1 SNHLY, CDR2 FYNNEI. The CDR3 nucleotides are TGTGCCAGCAGTATGGAGGAGACCCAGTACTTC. It is translated as CASSMEETQYF.

The chain is built from TRBV4-1 and TRBJ1-4; D gene unclear. Per the germline V gene, CDR1 is MGHRA and CDR2 is YSYEKL. The CDR3 contains 15 residues. The ends were cut back, 0 bases at V and 8 bases at J, with 13 bases in the middle. This chain's CDR3 is CASSQESGYGEKLFF. CDR3 coding DNA: TGCGCCAGCAGCCAAGAGTCGGGTTACGGGGAAAAACTGTTTTTT.

The gene calls are TRBV7-8 and TRBJ2-1, with 7 bases aligning to TRBD2. Germline loops: CDR1 SGHVS, CDR2 FQNEAQ. The V segment lost 5 bases and the J segment 6 bases; nucleotides outside the gene matches: 7. The CDR3 contains 14 residues. The CDR3 sequence: CASSPGGLVNEQFF. The CDR3 DNA sequence: TGTGCCAGCAGCCCGGGGGGTCTAGTCAATGAGCAGTTCTTC.

The CDR3 nucleotides are TGTGCCAGCAGCTCACTCCGAGGGGACAGGGGAGCTGGGGCCAACGTCCTGACTTTC. This sequence encodes CASSSLRGDRGAGANVLTF. The V gene is TRBV9, the J gene TRBJ2-6; 10 bases fit TRBD1. The germline CDR1 and CDR2 sequences are SGDLS and YYNGEE. V was clipped by 4 bases and J by 2 bases; unmatched bases: 12. The CDR3 has 19 amino acids.

The table lists this clone with a few counts. This rearrangement joins TRBV7-8 to TRBJ2-7; TRBD2 is a possible D gene (6 bases). This CDR3 spans 14 amino acids. From germline, CDR1 is SGHVS and CDR2 FQNEAQ. V shed 1 base and J shed 3 bases, with 10 bases lying between them. The CDR3, as DNA: TGTGCCAGCAGCTTAGTGGCGGGGAACTACGAGCAGTACTTC. Its translation is CASSLVAGNYEQYF.

The genes are TRBV6-5 and TRBJ1-2; TRBD1 matches 9 bases. The germline CDR1 and CDR2 sequences are MNHEY and SVGAGI. The CDR3 length is 14 residues. The J segment lost 2 bases and the V segment lost 8 bases, leaving 6 bases of the junction unmatched. CDR3 sequence: CASGRDRANYGYTF. The CDR3 DNA reads as TGTGCCAGCGGAAGGGACAGGGCGAACTATGGCTACACCTTC.

The chain joins TRBV6-5 to TRBJ1-1, with 7 bases identical to TRBD1. CDR3 length: 14 residues. V lost 2 bases and J lost 10; bases outside the gene matches: 10. In germline, CDR1 is MNHEY, CDR2 SVGAGI. The CDR3 region has the DNA TGTGCCAGCAGTTACGGTTCGGGACAGCCTGTAGCTTTCTTT. The encoded protein is CASSYGSGQPVAFF.

This chain links TRBV7-2 with TRBJ2-2; TRBD2 aligns across 13 bases. CDR3 size: 16 residues. CDR1 and CDR2 from the germline V gene are SGHTA and FQGNSA. The ends lost 3 bases at V and 7 bases at J; junction bases unmatched: 5. CDR3 residues: CASSLRTSGSNGELFF. The CDR3 DNA reads as TGTGCCAGCAGCTTGCGGACTAGCGGGAGTAACGGGGAGCTGTTTTTT.

The V call is TRBV9, the J call TRBJ1-5; D possibly corresponds to TRBD1 (6 bases). Germline-derived CDR1 and CDR2 are SGDLS and YYNGEE. V gave up 4 bases and J gave up 3 bases, with 14 bases separating them. The length of the CDR3 is 15 residues. The CDR3 is CASSLQGSYNQPQHF. The CDR3 DNA sequence: TGTGCCAGCAGCCTACAGGGATCGTACAATCAGCCCCAGCATTTT.

This chain uses TRBV6-5 with TRBJ2-1; 9 bases align to TRBD2. This CDR3 has 15 residues. Germline-derived CDR1 and CDR2 are MNHEY and SVGAGI. V lost 5 bases to trimming and J lost 3 bases; unmatched junction nucleotides: 5. CDR3 sequence (DNA): TGTGCCAGCAGTCGACTAGCGGCCCGCTACAATGAGCAGTTCTTC. It yields the protein CASSRLAARYNEQFF.

This clone was counted only a few times. The chain has TRBV11-2 and TRBJ1-2; unclear D gene. Germline V gives CDR1 SGHAT, CDR2 FQNNGV. The CDR3 has 12 amino acids. V was trimmed by 0 bases and J by 4 bases, leaving 3 bases between them. The CDR3 sequence is CASSLDFYGYTF. The CDR3 nucleotides read TGTGCCAGCAGCTTAGACTTCTATGGCTACACCTTC.

V gene TRBV7-6 combines with J gene TRBJ2-2, with TRBD2 matching 9 bases. Germline lookup yields CDR1 SGHVS and CDR2 FNYEAQ. The CDR3 is 16 residues long. With 1 base clipped from V and 7 bases from J, the junction kept 7 bases outside the gene matches. The CDR3 sequence is CASSLGAGGPSGELFF. The CDR3 DNA follows: TGTGCCAGCAGCTTAGGTGCGGGAGGGCCGAGCGGGGAGCTGTTTTTT. The full variable domain, in which reference TRBV7-6 and TRBJ2-2 provide the parts outside the CDR3, is GAGVSQSPRYKVTKRGQDVALRCDPISGHVSLYWYRQALGQGPEFLTYFNYEAQQDKSGLPNDRFSAERPEGSISTLTIQRTEQRDSAMYRCASSLGAGGPSGELFFGEGSRLTVL.

The V and J genes are TRBV6-4 and TRBJ2-1; 9 bases map to TRBD2. The V gene's germline CDR1 is MRHNA and CDR2 SNTAGT. The V segment lost 3 bases and the J segment 4 bases; nucleotides outside the gene matches: 4. This CDR3 is built from 15 residues. As DNA, the CDR3 is TGTGCCAGCAGTGAGTCTAGCGGGGAGTACAATGAGCAGTTCTTC. Protein: CASSESSGEYNEQFF.

This chain links TRBV5-4 with TRBJ1-2; no clear D gene. Germline CDR1 reads SGHNT; CDR2 reads YYREEE (reference sequence). The CDR3 consists of 18 residues. V lost 0 bases and J lost 3, with 21 bases in between. CDR3 nucleotides: TGTGCCAGCAGCTTGGCACGTTCGATGTTGGTCGGGGACTATGGCTACACCTTC. Protein sequence: CASSLARSMLVGDYGYTF.

The chain carries TRBV11-2 and TRBJ2-5; the match to TRBD1 covers 9 bases. This CDR3 is 17 amino acids long. Germline assignment: CDR1 SGHAT and CDR2 FQNNGV. The junction had 10 bases not matched to a gene; V was cut back by 5 bases and J by 0 bases. CDR3 region: CASSPGQGLVYQETQYF. CDR3 sequence (DNA): TGTGCCAGCAGCCCGGGACAGGGTTTAGTGTACCAAGAGACCCAGTACTTC.

The chain carries TRBV29-1 and TRBJ2-7, with 9 bases matching TRBD1. CDR3 size: 11 residues. After removal of 7 bases from V and 7 bases from J, the junction contained 5 bases not matched to a gene. Germline loops: CDR1 SQVTM, CDR2 ANQGSEA. This chain's CDR3 is CSAGTGKEQYF. CDR3 coding DNA: TGCAGCGCCGGGACAGGGAAAGAGCAGTACTTC.

The CDR3 spells CASSSLGRAPYEQYF. For the CDR3, the DNA is TGTGCCAGCAGCTCTCTGGGCAGGGCGCCCTACGAGCAGTACTTC. The J gene is TRBJ2-7, the V gene TRBV7-2; D is perhaps TRBD1 (5 bases). Germline CDR1 is SGHTA and CDR2 is FQGNSA. Trimming removed 4 bases from V and 2 bases from J, with 15 bases in between. The CDR3 length is 15 residues.

This clone is a singleton in its sample. One end of the junction is discordant with germline, which a read error may explain. The gene calls are TRBV7-8 and TRBJ2-7; 7 bases align to TRBD1. Germline lookup yields CDR1 SGHVS and CDR2 FQNEAQ. The CDR3 has 15 residues. The CDR3 protein is CASRLDRVRSYEQYF. For the CDR3, the DNA is TGTGCCAGCAGATTAGACAGGGTACGATCCTACGAGCAGTACTTC.

The V gene is TRBV30, the J gene TRBJ2-4; D gene unclear. Germline assignment: CDR1 GTSNPN and CDR2 SVGIG (reference sequence). Trimming shortened V by 0 bases and J by 1 base, and 13 bases separated the two germline ends. This CDR3 is 16 amino acids long. CDR3 sequence (DNA): TGTGCCTGGAGTGTCCTCAGTGGTGTCGCCAAAAACATTCAGTACTTC. Translation: CAWSVLSGVAKNIQYF.

This chain uses TRBV7-2 with TRBJ1-1; 11 positions agree with TRBD1. V was pared by 7 bases and J by 7 bases, with 8 bases of the junction left unmatched. CDR3 length: 14 residues. Per germline, CDR1 SGHTA and CDR2 FQGNSA. The CDR3 sequence: CASTMDRGRGEAFF. The CDR3 bases are TGTGCCAGCACCATGGACAGGGGGCGAGGTGAAGCTTTCTTT.

J is TRBJ1-4 and V is TRBV7-9; D is ambiguous. CDR3 length equals 13 residues. Trimming shortened V by 5 bases and J by 8 bases, and 12 bases separated the two germline ends. CDR1 is SEHNR, CDR2 FQNEAQ, per germline (reference sequence). CDR3 sequence: CASSLGGSEKLFF. CDR3 nucleotides: TGTGCCAGCAGCCTTGGTGGTAGCGAAAAACTGTTTTTT.

This clone has just one count. The chain joins TRBV27 to TRBJ2-1; tentative D call: TRBD2 (5 bases). This CDR3 is 11 amino acids long. With 9 bases removed from V and 7 bases from J, the gap between germline ends came to 10 bases. Germline values: CDR1 MNHEY, CDR2 SMNVEV (reference sequence). The CDR3 loop reads CARGGQNEQFF. The CDR3 nucleotides are TGTGCCAGAGGAGGCCAAAATGAGCAGTTCTTC.

This clone was observed once. The J gene is TRBJ1-5, the V gene TRBV2; the match to TRBD1 covers 8 bases. V dropped 6 bases and J dropped 7; count of bases not matched to a gene: 5. This CDR3 has 13 residues. CDR1 and CDR2 from the germline V gene are SNHLY and FYNNEI. DNA of the CDR3: TGTGCCAGCAGGGGACAGGATTACCAGCCCCAGCATTTT. It specifies CASRGQDYQPQHF.

V gene TRBV5-1 combines with J gene TRBJ2-7; 11 bases are shared with TRBD2. V was clipped by 4 bases and J by 1 base; unmatched bases: 7. The CDR3 spans 16 residues. Germline values: CDR1 SGHRS, CDR2 YFSETQ. This CDR3 reads CASSPLAGAGSYEQYF. CDR3 sequence (DNA): TGCGCCAGCAGCCCACTAGCGGGAGCTGGGTCCTACGAGCAGTACTTC.

The chain carries TRBV29-1 and TRBJ1-2; D remains unclear. V lost 6 bases and J 3 bases, leaving 11 bases between the germline ends. CDR1 and CDR2 from the germline V gene are SQVTM and ANQGSEA. The CDR3 runs to 12 residues. The CDR3 coding sequence is TGCAGCGTAAGCCGTGAAGACTATGGCTACACCTTC. It specifies CSVSREDYGYTF. Using reference TRBV29-1 and TRBJ1-2 for the parts outside the CDR3, the full variable domain is SAVISQKPSRDICQRGTSLTIQCQVDSQVTMMFWYRQQPGQSLTLIATANQGSEATYESGFVIDKFPISRPNLTFSTLTVSNMSPEDSSIYLCSVSREDYGYTFGSGTRLTVV.

V usage is TRBV9 and J usage is TRBJ2-3; TRBD2 matches at 8 bases. Losses at the gene ends were 4 bases for V and 0 bases for J; bases not matched to a gene: 10. The CDR3 length is 17 residues. Germline V gives CDR1 SGDLS, CDR2 YYNGEE. The CDR3 DNA sequence: TGTGCCAGCAGCTCTATGACTAGCGCCACTAGCACAGATACGCAGTATTTT. This encodes CASSSMTSATSTDTQYF.

The chain recombines TRBV27 with TRBJ1-1; a weak D match, TRBD1 (5 bases). The V end lost 2 bases, the J end lost 6 bases, and 13 bases lay between the germline ends. Germline CDR1 MNHEY, CDR2 SMNVEV (reference sequence). The CDR3 has 14 amino acids. This chain's CDR3 is CASSLTGYSSEAFF. CDR3 in DNA: TGTGCCAGCAGTTTAACAGGATATTCGTCTGAAGCTTTCTTT.

This clone was observed a handful of times. J is TRBJ2-3 and V is TRBV28; D remains ambiguous. CDR1 and CDR2 from the germline V gene are MDHEN and SYDVKM. V gave up 5 bases and J gave up 0 bases, with 6 bases separating them. This CDR3 comprises 13 residues. The CDR3 nucleotides are TGTGCCAGCAGTCCCCCTAGCACAGATACGCAGTATTTT. Translation gives CASSPPSTDTQYF.